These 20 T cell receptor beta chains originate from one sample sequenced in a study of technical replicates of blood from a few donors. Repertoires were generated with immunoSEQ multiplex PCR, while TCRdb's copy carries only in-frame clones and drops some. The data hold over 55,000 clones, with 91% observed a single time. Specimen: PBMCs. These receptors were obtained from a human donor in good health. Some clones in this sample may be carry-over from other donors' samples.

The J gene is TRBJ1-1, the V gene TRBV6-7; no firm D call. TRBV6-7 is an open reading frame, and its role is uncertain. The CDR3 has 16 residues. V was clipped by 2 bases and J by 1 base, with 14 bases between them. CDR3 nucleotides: TGTGCCAGCAGTTACCTAGACTTGGTGCAGAACACTGAAGCTTTCTTT. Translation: CASSYLDLVQNTEAFF.

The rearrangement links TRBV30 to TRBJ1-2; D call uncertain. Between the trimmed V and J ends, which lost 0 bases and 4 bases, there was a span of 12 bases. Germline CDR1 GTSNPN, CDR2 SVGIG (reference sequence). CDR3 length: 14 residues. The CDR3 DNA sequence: TGTGCCTGGAGTGTATTCGATTCGGGCTATGGCTACACCTTC. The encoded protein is CAWSVFDSGYGYTF.

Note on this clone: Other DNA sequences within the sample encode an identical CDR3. CDR3 coding DNA: TGTGCCAGCAGCCTAGCGGGAGGGCCTGGAGATACGCAGTATTTT. Amino acids: CASSLAGGPGDTQYF. The chain is built from TRBV5-4 and TRBJ2-3; TRBD2 matches at 12 bases. The length of the CDR3 is 15 residues. Germline V gives CDR1 SGHNT, CDR2 YYREEE (reference sequence). Trimming at V came to 4 bases and at J to 5 bases, leaving 5 bases not matched to a gene.

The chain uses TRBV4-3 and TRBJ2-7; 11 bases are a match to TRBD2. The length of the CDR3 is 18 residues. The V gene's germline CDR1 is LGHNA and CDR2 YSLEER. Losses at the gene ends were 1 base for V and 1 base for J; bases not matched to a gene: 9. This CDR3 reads CASSQAGETSGISYEQYF. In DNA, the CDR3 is TGCGCCAGCAGCCAAGCCGGCGAGACTAGCGGGATTTCCTACGAGCAGTACTTC.

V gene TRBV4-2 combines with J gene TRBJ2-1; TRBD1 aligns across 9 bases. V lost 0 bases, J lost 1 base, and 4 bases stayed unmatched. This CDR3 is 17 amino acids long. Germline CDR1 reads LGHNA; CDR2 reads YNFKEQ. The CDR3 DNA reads TGTGCCAGCAGCCAAGAAGGAGGGACAGGGTCCTACAATGAGCAGTTCTTC. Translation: CASSQEGGTGSYNEQFF.

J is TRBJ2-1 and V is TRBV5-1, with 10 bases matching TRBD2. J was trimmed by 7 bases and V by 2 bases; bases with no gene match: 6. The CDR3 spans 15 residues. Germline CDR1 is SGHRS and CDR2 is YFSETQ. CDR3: CASSFLAGASNEQFF. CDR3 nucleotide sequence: TGCGCCAGCAGCTTCCTAGCGGGAGCTTCTAATGAGCAGTTCTTC.

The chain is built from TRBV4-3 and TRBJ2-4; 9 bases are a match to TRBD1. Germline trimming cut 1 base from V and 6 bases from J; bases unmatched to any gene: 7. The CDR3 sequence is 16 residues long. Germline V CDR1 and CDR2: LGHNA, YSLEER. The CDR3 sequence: CASSQGGTGHRNIQYF. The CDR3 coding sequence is TGCGCCAGCAGCCAAGGAGGGACAGGGCATAGAAACATTCAGTACTTC.

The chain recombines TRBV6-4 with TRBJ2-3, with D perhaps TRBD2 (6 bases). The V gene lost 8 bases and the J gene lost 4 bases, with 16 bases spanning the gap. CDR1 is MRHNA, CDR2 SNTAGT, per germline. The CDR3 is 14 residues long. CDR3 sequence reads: CASSTVGGADTQYF. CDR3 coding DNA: TGTGCCAGCTCTACGGTTGGCGGGGCAGATACGCAGTATTTT.

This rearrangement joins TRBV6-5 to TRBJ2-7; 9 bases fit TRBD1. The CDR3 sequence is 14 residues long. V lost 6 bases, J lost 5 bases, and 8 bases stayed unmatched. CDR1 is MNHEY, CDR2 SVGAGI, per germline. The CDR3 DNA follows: TGTGCCAGCAGACCCGGACAGGGGATCCACGAGCAGTACTTC. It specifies CASRPGQGIHEQYF.

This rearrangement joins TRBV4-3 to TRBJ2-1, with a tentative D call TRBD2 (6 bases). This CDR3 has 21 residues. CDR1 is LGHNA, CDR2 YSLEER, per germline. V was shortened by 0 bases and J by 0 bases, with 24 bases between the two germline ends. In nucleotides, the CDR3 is TGCGCCAGCAGCCAAGATTTGGGCTGGGGCCTCCTAGCGAGCTCCTACAATGAGCAGTTCTTC. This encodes CASSQDLGWGLLASSYNEQFF.

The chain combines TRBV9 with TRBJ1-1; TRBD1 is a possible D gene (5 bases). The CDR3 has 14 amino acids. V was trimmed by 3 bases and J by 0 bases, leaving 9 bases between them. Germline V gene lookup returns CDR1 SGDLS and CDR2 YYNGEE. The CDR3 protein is CASSAGPLNTEAFF. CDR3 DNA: TGTGCCAGCAGCGCAGGGCCCTTGAACACTGAAGCTTTCTTT.

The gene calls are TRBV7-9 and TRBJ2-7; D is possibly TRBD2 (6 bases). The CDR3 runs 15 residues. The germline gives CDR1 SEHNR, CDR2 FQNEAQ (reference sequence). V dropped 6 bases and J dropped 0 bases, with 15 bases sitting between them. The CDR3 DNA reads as TGTGCCAGCAGTCGGGGGAGCGGGTACTCCTACGAGCAGTACTTC. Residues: CASSRGSGYSYEQYF.

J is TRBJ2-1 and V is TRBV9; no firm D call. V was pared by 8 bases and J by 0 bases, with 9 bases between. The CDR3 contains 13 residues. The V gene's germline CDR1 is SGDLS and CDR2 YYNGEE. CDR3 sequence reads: CASLCASYNEQFF. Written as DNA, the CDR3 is TGTGCCAGTTTATGCGCCTCCTACAATGAGCAGTTCTTC.

The CDR3 reads CASSLGQTSGGTGTQYF. The CDR3 DNA reads as TGTGCCAGCAGCTTAGGACAGACTAGCGGGGGGACGGGTACGCAGTATTTT. V is TRBV7-2 and J is TRBJ2-3; 13 nucleotides agree with TRBD2. The CDR3 has 17 residues. Germline CDR1 is SGHTA and CDR2 is FQGNSA. The junction had 9 bases not matched to a gene; V was cut back by 1 base and J by 8 bases.

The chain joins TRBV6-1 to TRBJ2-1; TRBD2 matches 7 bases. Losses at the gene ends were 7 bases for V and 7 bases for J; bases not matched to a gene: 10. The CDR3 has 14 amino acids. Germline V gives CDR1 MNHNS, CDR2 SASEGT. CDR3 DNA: TGTGCCAGCACCCAGCTCGGGGGGATTAATGAGCAGTTCTTC. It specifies CASTQLGGINEQFF.

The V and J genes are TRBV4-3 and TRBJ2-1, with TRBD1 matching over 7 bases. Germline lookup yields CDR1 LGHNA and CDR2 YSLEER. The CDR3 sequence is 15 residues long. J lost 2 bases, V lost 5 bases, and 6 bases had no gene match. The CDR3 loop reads CASSARQGPYNEQFF. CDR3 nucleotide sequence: TGCGCCAGCAGCGCCCGACAGGGCCCCTACAATGAGCAGTTCTTC.

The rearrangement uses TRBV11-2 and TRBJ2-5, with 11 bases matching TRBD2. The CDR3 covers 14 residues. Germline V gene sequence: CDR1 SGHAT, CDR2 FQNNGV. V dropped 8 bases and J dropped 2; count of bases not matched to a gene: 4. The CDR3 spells CASSASGGQETQYF. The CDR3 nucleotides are TGTGCCAGCTCGGCTAGCGGGGGGCAAGAGACCCAGTACTTC. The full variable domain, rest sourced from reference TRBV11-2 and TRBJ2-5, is EAGVAQSPRYKIIEKRQSVAFWCNPISGHATLYWYQQILGQGPKLLIQFQNNGVVDDSQLPKDRFSAERLKGVDSTLKIQPAKLEDSAVYLCASSASGGQETQYFGPGTRLLVL.

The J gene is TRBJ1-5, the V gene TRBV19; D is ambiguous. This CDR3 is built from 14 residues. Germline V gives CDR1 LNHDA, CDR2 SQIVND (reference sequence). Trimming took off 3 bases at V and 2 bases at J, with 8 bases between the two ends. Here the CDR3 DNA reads TGTGCCAGTAGTATTCTGGGCGGCAATCAGCCCCAGCATTTT. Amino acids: CASSILGGNQPQHF.

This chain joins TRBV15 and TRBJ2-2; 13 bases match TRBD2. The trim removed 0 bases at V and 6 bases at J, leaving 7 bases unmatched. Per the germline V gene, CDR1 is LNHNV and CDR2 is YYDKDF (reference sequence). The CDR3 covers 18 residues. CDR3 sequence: CATSRDLTSGRFPGELFF. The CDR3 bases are TGTGCCACCAGCAGAGATCTGACTAGCGGGAGGTTCCCCGGGGAGCTGTTTTTT. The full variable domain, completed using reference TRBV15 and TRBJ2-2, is DAMVIQNPRYQVTQFGKPVTLSCSQTLNHNVMYWYQQKSSQAPKLLFHYYDKDFNNEADTPDNFQSRRPNTSFCFLDIRSPGLGDTAMYLCATSRDLTSGRFPGELFFGEGSRLTVL.

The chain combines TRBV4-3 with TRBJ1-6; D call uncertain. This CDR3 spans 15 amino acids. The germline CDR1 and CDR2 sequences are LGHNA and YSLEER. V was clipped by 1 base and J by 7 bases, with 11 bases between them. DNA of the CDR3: TGCGCCAGCAGCCAAGTGGCAGAAAAAAATTCACCCCTCCACTTT. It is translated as CASSQVAEKNSPLHF.